This record covers a single TCR beta chain. This sample was included in a study of OX40 agonist ivuxolimab in advanced cancers. The data were produced by immunoSEQ multiplex PCR, yet TCRdb's version contains in-frame clones alone and is incomplete. The sample lists 76,000 or so clones, more than 85% seen once, with 6.2% in the top ten. Material: CD4+ or CD8+ T cells sorted from blood, obtained in a trial of the OX40 agonist ivuxolimab. The origin of this receptor is an adult with an advanced solid tumor such as melanoma, head and neck, liver or kidney cancer.

CDR3 protein: CASVGAREQFF. The CDR3 DNA is TGTGCCAGTGTCGGGGCCCGGGAGCAGTTCTTC. The chain is built from TRBV25-1 and TRBJ2-1, with D possibly being TRBD1 or TRBD2 (5 bases each). The CDR3 spans 11 residues. Germline V gene data show CDR1 as MGHDK and CDR2 as SYGVNS. Trimming pared 9 bases from V and 10 bases from J, leaving 13 bases between.